Below are 18 T cell receptor beta chains sequenced from a single sample in a study of cytomegalovirus exposure and HLA in healthy donors. PCR involved 60 Vbeta and 13 Jbeta primers. Produced via immunoSEQ multiplex PCR; TCRdb's table is partial and in-frame only. The sample records 160,000 or so clones, roughly 84% being singletons. Sequenced: PBMCs. Receptors originate from a young man in good health and CMV-seronegative.

The chain combines TRBV28 with TRBJ2-5; D is unresolved. Germline V CDR1 and CDR2: MDHEN, SYDVKM. The length of the CDR3 is 10 residues. V lost 6 bases and J lost 5, with 4 bases in between. The CDR3 region has the DNA TGTGCCAGCAGACGGGAGACCCAGTACTTC. Protein product: CASRRETQYF. Drawing the rest from reference TRBV28 and TRBJ2-5, the complete variable domain is DVKVTQSSRYLVKRTGEKVFLECVQDMDHENMFWYRQDPGLGLRLIYFSYDVKMKEKGDIPEGYSVSREKKERFSLILESASTNQTSMYLCASRRETQYFGPGTRLLVL.

The rearrangement joins TRBV6-5 to TRBJ1-1; D is ambiguous. Trimming removed 6 bases at V and 5 bases at J, with 13 bases between. CDR3 length: 13 residues. The germline V gene has CDR1 MNHEY and CDR2 SVGAGI. The CDR3 sequence is CASSSPGFTEAFF. The CDR3 DNA is TGTGCCAGCAGCTCCCCGGGGTTTACTGAAGCTTTCTTT.

The chain links TRBV5-1 to TRBJ2-3; D is ambiguous. The CDR3 runs 13 residues. Trimming cost V 0 bases and J 7 bases, with 9 bases left between them. Germline V CDR1 and CDR2: SGHRS, YFSETQ. CDR3 sequence reads: CASSLGHDNTQYF. CDR3 nucleotide sequence: TGCGCCAGCAGCTTGGGGCACGACAATACGCAGTATTTT.

This clone is a singleton in its sample. The V call is TRBV5-1, the J call TRBJ1-1; no reliable D call. From germline, CDR1 is SGHRS and CDR2 YFSETQ. The ends were cut back, 7 bases at V and 0 bases at J, with 7 bases in the middle. The CDR3 length is 12 residues. The CDR3 region is CASGALNTEAFF. CDR3 nucleotides: TGCGCCAGCGGAGCATTGAACACTGAAGCTTTCTTT.

V and J are TRBV23-1 and TRBJ1-4; D might be TRBD1 (5 bases). TRBV23-1 is placed among ORFs of uncertain function. The CDR3 length is 18 residues. V was clipped by 1 base and J by 1 base, with 16 bases between them. The CDR3 spells CASSQLGGGRLTNEKLFF. The CDR3 nucleotides are TGCGCCAGCAGTCAATTGGGGGGAGGGAGGTTAACTAATGAAAAACTGTTTTTT.

The CDR3 nucleotides read TGTGCCAGCAGCAAGACTAGCGGGATGCTACACTACAATGAGCAGTTCTTC. This sequence encodes CASSKTSGMLHYNEQFF. V usage is TRBV14 and J usage is TRBJ2-1; 11 bases match TRBD2. Germline-derived CDR1 and CDR2 are SGHDN and FVKESK. V was clipped by 5 bases and J by 3 bases; unmatched bases: 9. The CDR3 is 17 residues long.

The J gene is TRBJ2-4, the V gene TRBV27, with a possible D match to TRBD1 (5 bases). Germline-derived CDR1 and CDR2 are MNHEY and SMNVEV (reference sequence). This CDR3 is built from 16 residues. The germline V and J ends were trimmed by 7 bases and 0 bases, with 16 bases remaining between them. This chain's CDR3 is CASTPGRGLAKNIQYF. In nucleotides, the CDR3 is TGTGCCAGCACTCCTGGAAGGGGTCTAGCCAAAAACATTCAGTACTTC.

The chain combines TRBV30 with TRBJ1-1; no definite D call. The length of the CDR3 is 11 residues. CDR1 and CDR2 from the germline V gene are GTSNPN and SVGIG (reference sequence). The V and J ends lost 8 bases and 5 bases respectively, with 12 bases between them. The CDR3 nucleotides are TGTGCCGCGCGGGAGCGGACTGAAGCTTTCTTT. Residues: CAARERTEAFF.

V and J are TRBV5-1 and TRBJ1-6, with TRBD1 identical over 7 bases. Unmatched junction bases numbered 4, after V lost 1 base and J lost 0 bases. Germline CDR1 and CDR2: SGHRS and YFSETQ. The CDR3 totals 17 residues. The CDR3 coding sequence is TGCGCCAGCAGCTTGACTACAGGGGACTCCTATAATTCACCCCTCCACTTT. Residues: CASSLTTGDSYNSPLHF. The entire variable domain, with the rest obtained from reference TRBV5-1 and TRBJ1-6, is as follows: KAGVTQTPRYLIKTRGQQVTLSCSPISGHRSVSWYQQTPGQGLQFLFEYFSETQRNKGNFPGRFSGRQFSNSRSEMNVSTLELGDSALYLCASSLTTGDSYNSPLHFGNGTRLTVT.

The chain combines TRBV11-2 with TRBJ1-4; 7 positions agree with TRBD1. Germline values: CDR1 SGHAT, CDR2 FQNNGV. Trimming cost V 2 bases and J 4 bases; bases outside gene matches: 10. The CDR3 is 17 residues long. The CDR3 protein is CASSLIRGNRGNEKLFF. The DNA for the CDR3 is TGTGCCAGCAGCTTAATCAGAGGCAACAGGGGTAATGAAAAACTGTTTTTT.

The rearrangement uses TRBV30 and TRBJ2-7; D is ambiguous. There are 13 residues in the CDR3. CDR1 GTSNPN and CDR2 SVGIG come from the germline V gene (reference sequence). V was pared by 0 bases and J by 4 bases, with 10 bases between. CDR3 amino acids: CAWSVRRKYEQYF. The CDR3 DNA follows: TGTGCCTGGAGTGTTCGCAGAAAGTACGAGCAGTACTTC.

The CDR3 region has the DNA TGTGCCAGCAGTTACCATACGGACAGCCTCTATGGCTACACCTTC. Its translation is CASSYHTDSLYGYTF. This chain joins TRBV6-5 and TRBJ1-2; TRBD1 might be the D (6 bases). The CDR3 runs 15 residues. V dropped 2 bases and J dropped 4 bases, with 14 bases sitting between them. CDR1 is MNHEY, CDR2 SVGAGI, per germline.

J is TRBJ2-5 and V is TRBV13; TRBD1 might be the D (5 bases). The J call may be faulty, since TRBJ2-7 better matches the DNA end. Germline V lookup: CDR1 PRHDT, CDR2 FYEKMQ (reference sequence). This CDR3 has 12 amino acids. The CDR3 here is CASSRQNYEQYF. CDR3 in DNA: TGTGCCAGCAGCCGACAGAACTACGAGCAGTACTTC.

The rearrangement links TRBV4-1 to TRBJ2-1; TRBD2 agrees at 7 bases. Germline CDR1 and CDR2: MGHRA and YSYEKL. The V gene end was trimmed by 0 bases and the J gene end by 10 bases; junction bases not matched to a gene: 18. The CDR3 extends over 18 amino acids. In DNA form, the CDR3 reads TGCGCCAGCAGCCAAGAACGGTTGGCGGGAGTTGCGGAGTTGGAGCAGTTCTTC. Protein product: CASSQERLAGVAELEQFF.

This clone has more than one count but fewer than ten. This chain joins TRBV5-1 and TRBJ1-2; D uncertain. Germline V gives CDR1 SGHRS, CDR2 YFSETQ. The CDR3 covers 14 residues. V dropped 0 bases and J dropped 2 bases, with 8 bases sitting between them. CDR3 sequence: CASSLGSGNYGYTF. The CDR3 DNA reads TGCGCCAGCAGCTTGGGGTCGGGGAACTATGGCTACACCTTC.

V usage is TRBV28 and J usage is TRBJ1-6, with 8 bases identical to TRBD1. CDR3 length: 16 residues. V was pared by 3 bases and J by 6 bases, with 7 bases of the junction left unmatched. The V gene's germline CDR1 is MDHEN and CDR2 SYDVKM. In DNA, the CDR3 is TGTGCCAGCAGTTTGGCGGCAGGGGGCATTAATTCACCCCTCCACTTT. Translating it yields CASSLAAGGINSPLHF.

The V and J genes are TRBV5-1 and TRBJ2-1; TRBD1 might be the D (6 bases). In germline, CDR1 is SGHRS, CDR2 YFSETQ. Trimming removed 5 bases from V and 0 bases from J, with 12 bases in between. This CDR3 region has 15 residues. The CDR3 region is CASRPQGSSYNEQFF. The DNA for the CDR3 is TGCGCCAGCAGACCACAGGGCAGCTCCTACAATGAGCAGTTCTTC.

In its sample, this clone was seen once. The rearrangement uses TRBV5-1 and TRBJ2-1; 7 nucleotides match TRBD1. This CDR3 region has 15 residues. V shed 4 bases and J 0 bases; nucleotides not matched to a gene: 4. Germline assignment: CDR1 SGHRS and CDR2 YFSETQ. CDR3 amino acids: CASSAGGNSYNEQFF. In DNA, the CDR3 is TGCGCCAGCAGCGCAGGGGGTAACTCCTACAATGAGCAGTTCTTC.